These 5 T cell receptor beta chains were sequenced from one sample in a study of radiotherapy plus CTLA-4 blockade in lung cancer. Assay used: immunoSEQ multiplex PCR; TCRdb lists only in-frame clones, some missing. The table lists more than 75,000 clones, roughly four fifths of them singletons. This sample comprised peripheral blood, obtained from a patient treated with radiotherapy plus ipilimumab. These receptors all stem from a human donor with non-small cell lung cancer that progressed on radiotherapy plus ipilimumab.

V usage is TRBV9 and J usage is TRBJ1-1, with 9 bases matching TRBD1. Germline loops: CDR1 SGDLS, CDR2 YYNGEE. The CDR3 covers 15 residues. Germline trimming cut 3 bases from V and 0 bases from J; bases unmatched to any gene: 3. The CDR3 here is CASSAGTGLNTEAFF. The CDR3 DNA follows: TGTGCCAGCAGCGCCGGGACAGGGCTGAACACTGAAGCTTTCTTT.

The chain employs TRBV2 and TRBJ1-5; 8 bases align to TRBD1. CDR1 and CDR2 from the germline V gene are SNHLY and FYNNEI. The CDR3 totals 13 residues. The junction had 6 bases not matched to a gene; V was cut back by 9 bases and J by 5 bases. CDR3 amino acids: CARRTGNDQPQHF. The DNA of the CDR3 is TGTGCCAGAAGGACAGGGAACGATCAGCCCCAGCATTTT.

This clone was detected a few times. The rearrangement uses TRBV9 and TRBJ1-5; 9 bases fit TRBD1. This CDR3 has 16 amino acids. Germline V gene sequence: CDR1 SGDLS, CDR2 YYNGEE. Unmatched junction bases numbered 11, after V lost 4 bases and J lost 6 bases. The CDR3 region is CASSRDTGTGSQPQHF. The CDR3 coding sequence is TGTGCCAGCAGCCGCGATACCGGGACAGGGAGTCAGCCCCAGCATTTT.

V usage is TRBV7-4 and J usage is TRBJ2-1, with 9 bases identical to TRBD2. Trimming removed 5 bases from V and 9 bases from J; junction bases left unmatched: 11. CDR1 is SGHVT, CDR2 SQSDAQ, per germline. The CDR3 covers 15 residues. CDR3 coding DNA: TGTGCCAGCAGCCCGGGTAGCGGGAGCGGCGGTGAGCAGTTCTTC. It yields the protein CASSPGSGSGGEQFF. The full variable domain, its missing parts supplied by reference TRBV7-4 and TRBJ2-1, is GAGVSQSPRYKVAKRGRDVALRCDSISGHVTLYWYRQTLGQGSEVLTYSQSDAQRDKSGRPSGRFSAERPERSVSTLKIQRTEQGDSAVYLCASSPGSGSGGEQFFGPGTRLTVL.

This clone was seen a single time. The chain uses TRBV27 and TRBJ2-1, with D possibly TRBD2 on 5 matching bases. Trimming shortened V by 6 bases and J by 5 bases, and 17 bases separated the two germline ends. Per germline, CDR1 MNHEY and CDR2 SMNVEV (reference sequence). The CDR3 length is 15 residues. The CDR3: CASRRVGGADNEQFF. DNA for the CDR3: TGTGCCAGCAGGCGGGTGGGCGGAGCCGACAATGAGCAGTTCTTC.